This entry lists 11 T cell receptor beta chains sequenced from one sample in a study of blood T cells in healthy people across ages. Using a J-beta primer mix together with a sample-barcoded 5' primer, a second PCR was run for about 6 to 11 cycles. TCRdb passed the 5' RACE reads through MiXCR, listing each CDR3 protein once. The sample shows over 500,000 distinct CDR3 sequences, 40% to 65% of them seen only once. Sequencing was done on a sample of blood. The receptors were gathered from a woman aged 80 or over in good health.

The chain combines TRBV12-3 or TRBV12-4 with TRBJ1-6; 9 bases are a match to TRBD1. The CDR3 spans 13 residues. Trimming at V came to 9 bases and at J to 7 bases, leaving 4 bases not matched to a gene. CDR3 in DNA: TGTGCCAGTACGGACAGGGGAAATTCACCCCTCCACTTT. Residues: CASTDRGNSPLHF.

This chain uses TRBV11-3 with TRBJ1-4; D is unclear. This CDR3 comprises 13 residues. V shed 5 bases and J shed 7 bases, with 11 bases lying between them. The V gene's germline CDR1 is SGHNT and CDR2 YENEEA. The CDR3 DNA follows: TGTGCCAGCAGCGTAGGACCCGGTGAAAAACTGTTTTTT. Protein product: CASSVGPGEKLFF.

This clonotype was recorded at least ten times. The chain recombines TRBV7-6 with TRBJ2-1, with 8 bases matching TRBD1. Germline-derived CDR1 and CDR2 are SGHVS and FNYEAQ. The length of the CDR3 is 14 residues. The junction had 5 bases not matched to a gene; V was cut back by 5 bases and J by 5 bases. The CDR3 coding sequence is TGTGCCAGCAGCCGGACAGGGAGGAACAATGAGCAGTTCTTC. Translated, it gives CASSRTGRNNEQFF. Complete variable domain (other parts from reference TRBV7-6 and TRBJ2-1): GAGVSQSPRYKVTKRGQDVALRCDPISGHVSLYWYRQALGQGPEFLTYFNYEAQQDKSGLPNDRFSAERPEGSISTLTIQRTEQRDSAMYRCASSRTGRNNEQFFGPGTRLTVL.

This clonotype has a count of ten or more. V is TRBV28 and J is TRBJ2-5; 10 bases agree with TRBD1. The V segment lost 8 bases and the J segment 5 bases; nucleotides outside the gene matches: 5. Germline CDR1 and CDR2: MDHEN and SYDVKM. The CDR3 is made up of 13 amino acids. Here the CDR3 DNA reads TGTGCCAGCCTGACAGGGGGCATGGAGACCCAGTACTTC. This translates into CASLTGGMETQYF.

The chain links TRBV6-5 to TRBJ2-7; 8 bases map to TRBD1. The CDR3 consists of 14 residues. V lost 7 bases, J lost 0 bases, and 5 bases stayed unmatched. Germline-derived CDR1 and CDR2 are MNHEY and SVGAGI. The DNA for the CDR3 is TGTGCCAGCACAGGACAGGGTCTCTCCTACGAGCAGTACTTC. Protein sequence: CASTGQGLSYEQYF.

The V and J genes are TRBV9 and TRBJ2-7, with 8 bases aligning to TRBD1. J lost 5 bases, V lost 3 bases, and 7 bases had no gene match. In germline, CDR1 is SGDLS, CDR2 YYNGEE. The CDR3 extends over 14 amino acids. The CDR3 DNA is TGTGCCAGCAGCGAGGGACAGGTTGTCAACGAGCAGTACTTC. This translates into CASSEGQVVNEQYF.

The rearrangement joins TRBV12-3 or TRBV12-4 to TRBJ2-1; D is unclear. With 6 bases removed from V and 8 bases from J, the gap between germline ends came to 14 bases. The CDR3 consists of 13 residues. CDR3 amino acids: CASRSGPGDEQFF. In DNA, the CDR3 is TGTGCCAGCAGATCAGGCCCCGGCGATGAGCAGTTCTTC.

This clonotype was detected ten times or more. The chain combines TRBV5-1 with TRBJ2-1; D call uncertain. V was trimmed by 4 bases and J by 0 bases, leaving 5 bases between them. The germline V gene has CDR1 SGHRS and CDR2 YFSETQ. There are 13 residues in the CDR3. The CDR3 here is CASSERSYNEQFF. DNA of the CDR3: TGCGCCAGCAGCGAACGCTCCTACAATGAGCAGTTCTTC.

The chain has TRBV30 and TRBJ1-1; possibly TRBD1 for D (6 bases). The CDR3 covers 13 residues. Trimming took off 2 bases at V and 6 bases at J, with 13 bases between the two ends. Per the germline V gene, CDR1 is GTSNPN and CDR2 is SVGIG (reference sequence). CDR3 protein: CAWSTGLVAEAFF. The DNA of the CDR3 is TGTGCCTGGAGTACAGGGCTTGTAGCTGAAGCTTTCTTT.

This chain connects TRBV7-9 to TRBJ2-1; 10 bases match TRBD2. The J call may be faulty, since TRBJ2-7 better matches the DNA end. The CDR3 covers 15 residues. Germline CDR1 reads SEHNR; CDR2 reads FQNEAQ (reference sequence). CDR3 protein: CASSLETSGYNEQYF. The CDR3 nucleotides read TGTGCCAGCAGCTTAGAGACTAGCGGGTACAATGAGCAGTACTTC.

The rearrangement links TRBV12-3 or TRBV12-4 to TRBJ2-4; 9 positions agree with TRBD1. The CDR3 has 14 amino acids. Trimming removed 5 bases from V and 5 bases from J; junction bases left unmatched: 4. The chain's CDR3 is CASSPRTGENIQYF. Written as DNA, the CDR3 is TGTGCCAGCAGTCCAAGGACAGGGGAAAACATTCAGTACTTC.